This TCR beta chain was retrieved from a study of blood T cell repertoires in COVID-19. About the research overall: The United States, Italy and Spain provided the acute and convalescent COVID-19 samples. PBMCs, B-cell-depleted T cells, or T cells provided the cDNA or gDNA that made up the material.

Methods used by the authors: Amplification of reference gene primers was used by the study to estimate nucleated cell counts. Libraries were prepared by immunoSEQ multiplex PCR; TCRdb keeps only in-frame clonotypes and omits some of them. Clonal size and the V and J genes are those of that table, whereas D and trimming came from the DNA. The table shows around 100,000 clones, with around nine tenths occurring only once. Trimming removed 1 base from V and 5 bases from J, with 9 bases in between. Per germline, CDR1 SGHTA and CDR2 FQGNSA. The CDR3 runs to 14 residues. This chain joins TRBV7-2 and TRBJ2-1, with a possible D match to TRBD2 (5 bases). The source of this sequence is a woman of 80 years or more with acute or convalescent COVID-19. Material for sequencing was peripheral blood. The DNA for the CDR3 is TGTGCCAGCAGCTTAGGGCTAGCCCACAATGAGCAGTTCTTC. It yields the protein CASSLGLAHNEQFF.